These 11 T cell receptor beta chains were sequenced from one sample in a study of early T cells in non-severe SARS-CoV-2 infection. TCRdb passed the 5' RACE reads through MiXCR, listing each CDR3 protein once. Here the sample spans about 100,000 distinct CDR3 sequences, over 10% being singletons. Material for sequencing was whole blood. The receptors stem from an adult who was a healthcare worker with PCR-confirmed SARS-CoV-2 infection or an uninfected control (not recorded which).

In its sample, this clonotype was seen a few times. The gene calls are TRBV11-2 and TRBJ2-3; D may be TRBD2 (5 bases). The CDR3 extends over 12 amino acids. The ends were cut back, 0 bases at V and 8 bases at J, with 6 bases in the middle. Germline CDR1 is SGHAT and CDR2 is FQNNGV. CDR3 amino acids: CASSLERVTQYF. The CDR3 DNA reads TGTGCCAGCAGCTTAGAGAGGGTTACGCAGTATTTT.

This clonotype was counted ten times or more. This sequence joins TRBV11-2 and TRBJ2-5; TRBD2 is a possible D gene (5 bases). The ends were cut back, 0 bases at V and 5 bases at J, with 13 bases in the middle. Germline CDR1 and CDR2: SGHAT and FQNNGV. The CDR3 consists of 15 residues. The DNA of the CDR3 is TGTGCCAGCAGCTTAGAAATAGGGCCGGGGGAGACCCAGTACTTC. It translates to CASSLEIGPGETQYF.

This clonotype occurred many times. The chain carries TRBV5-1 and TRBJ1-5; no definite D call. The CDR3 is made up of 15 amino acids. CDR1 is SGHRS and CDR2 is YFSETQ in the germline V gene. The germline V and J ends were trimmed by 0 bases and 0 bases, with 7 bases remaining between them. CDR3 sequence: CASSLVPGSNQPQHF. The CDR3, as DNA: TGCGCCAGCAGCTTGGTCCCAGGTAGCAATCAGCCCCAGCATTTT.

This clonotype was seen a handful of times. The chain uses TRBV7-3 and TRBJ2-5, with a possible D match to TRBD2 (6 bases). There are 15 residues in the CDR3. V lost 5 bases to trimming and J lost 5 bases, with 18 bases between them. From germline, CDR1 is SGHTA and CDR2 FQGTGA. CDR3 region: CASSTGGRGDETQYF. The CDR3 nucleotides read TGTGCCAGCAGCACCGGGGGAAGGGGCGATGAGACCCAGTACTTC.

This clonotype was detected ten times or more. The chain uses TRBV29-1 and TRBJ1-1; D ambiguous. Trimming removed 6 bases at V and 1 base at J, with 15 bases between. Germline V gives CDR1 SQVTM, CDR2 ANQGSEA. The CDR3 extends over 14 amino acids. CDR3 loop: CSVTLLDGNTEAFF. The CDR3 nucleotides read TGCAGCGTAACACTCCTTGACGGGAACACTGAAGCTTTCTTT.

This clonotype appeared a few times. The J gene is TRBJ1-1, the V gene TRBV28; D might be TRBD1 (6 bases). CDR1 and CDR2 (germline): MDHEN, SYDVKM. Trimming left V 4 bases short and J 6 bases short, with 18 bases between. CDR3 length: 15 residues. For the CDR3, the DNA is TGTGCCAGCAGTTCGTCCGGGACACCGGGACCTGAAGCTTTCTTT. Translated: CASSSSGTPGPEAFF.

This clonotype showed up just a few times. The chain joins TRBV5-1 to TRBJ2-7, with D possibly matching TRBD2 (5 bases). This CDR3 region has 13 residues. Germline assignment: CDR1 SGHRS and CDR2 YFSETQ. Trimming pared 4 bases from V and 3 bases from J, leaving 11 bases between. In DNA form, the CDR3 reads TGCGCCAGCAGCGATGGACGGGGCTACGAGCAGTACTTC. Its translation: CASSDGRGYEQYF.

This clonotype was observed many times. CDR3 residues: CASSRLNTEAFF. The CDR3 coding sequence is TGTGCCAGCAGTAGGCTGAACACTGAAGCTTTCTTT. The chain is built from TRBV6-1 and TRBJ1-1, with D unclear. With 5 bases removed from V and 0 bases from J, the gap between germline ends came to 4 bases. Germline CDR1 is MNHNS and CDR2 is SASEGT. The CDR3 spans 12 residues.

This clonotype was counted only a few times. Germline is not matched at one junction end, which may reflect a read error. This chain uses TRBV7-2 with TRBJ2-5; TRBD2 aligns across 12 bases. CDR1 and CDR2 (germline): SGHTA, FQGNSA. The length of the CDR3 is 15 residues. CDR3 nucleotide sequence: TGTGCCAGCAGCTTTGCTAGCGGGGGGGCCCCCAAGCTTAACTTC. Its protein product is CASSFASGGAPKLNF.

This clonotype was detected once. The rearrangement joins TRBV2 to TRBJ2-7; D not resolved. The CDR3 spans 12 residues. Germline-derived CDR1 and CDR2 are SNHLY and FYNNEI. Trimming removed 7 bases at V and 2 bases at J, with 9 bases between. CDR3: CASTMGPYEQYF. DNA of the CDR3: TGTGCCAGCACGATGGGCCCCTACGAGCAGTACTTC.

This clonotype appeared many times. The V and J genes are TRBV7-8 and TRBJ2-5; D unresolved. Trimming removed 5 bases at V and 5 bases at J, with 15 bases between. Germline V gives CDR1 SGHVS, CDR2 FQNEAQ. The CDR3 extends over 14 amino acids. CDR3 DNA: TGTGCCAGCAGCCTTAGCTCGGGCCCGGAGACCCAGTACTTC. Translated, it gives CASSLSSGPETQYF.